Detailed here is one TCR beta chain. The germline CDR1 and CDR2 sequences are SGHVS and FNYEAQ. The CDR3 totals 20 residues. V lost 3 bases, J lost 1 base, and 26 bases lay in between. In the authors' workflow: Amplification of reference gene primers was used by the study to estimate nucleated cell counts. Generated by immunoSEQ multiplex PCR, the TCRdb table keeps only in-frame clones and is missing some. The V and J calls and clone size are taken from that table; D and trimming were inferred from the DNA. The sample includes roughly 330,000 clones, 70% to 90% seen only once; the top ten take roughly 5.3%. This entry comes from a study of blood T cell repertoires in COVID-19. Across the whole study: PBMCs, B-cell-depleted T cells, or T cells were the source of the cDNA or gDNA that made up the material.

Participant-given clinical history determined each cohort assignment. The origin of this receptor is a woman aged 25 to 39 who had recovered from COVID-19. This rearrangement joins TRBV7-6 to TRBJ2-3; weak D call: TRBD1 (5 bases). The specimen was PBMCs or T cells enriched from blood (not recorded which). CDR3 DNA: TGTGCCAGCAGCTTCTCAGGTCCTTCCTTGACAGTCCGCGGCACAGATACGCAGTATTTT. It yields the protein CASSFSGPSLTVRGTDTQYF.